The 11 T cell receptor beta chains presented below share a single source sample, sequenced in a study of OX40 agonist ivuxolimab in advanced cancers. Using immunoSEQ multiplex PCR, the repertoire was profiled, and TCRdb retains in-frame clones only, with some absent. The repertoire holds about 82,000 clones, with more than 85% as singletons. The specimen comprised CD4+ or CD8+ T cells sorted from blood, sampled in a trial of the OX40 agonist ivuxolimab. These receptors came from an adult with an advanced solid tumor such as melanoma, head and neck, liver or kidney cancer.

In this sample, this clone turned up once. The chain is built from TRBV19 and TRBJ1-4; TRBD1 is a possible D gene (5 bases). In germline, CDR1 is LNHDA, CDR2 SQIVND (reference sequence). The V gene lost 9 bases and the J gene lost 3 bases, with 20 bases spanning the gap. The CDR3 runs 16 residues. CDR3 in amino acids: CARGSGEGIANEKLFF. In DNA, the CDR3 is TGTGCCAGGGGGTCCGGGGAGGGGATTGCTAATGAAAAACTGTTTTTT.

The V gene is TRBV7-2, the J gene TRBJ2-2; weak D call: TRBD2 (5 bases). CDR1 SGHTA and CDR2 FQGNSA come from the germline V gene. V dropped 2 bases and J dropped 4 bases, with 17 bases sitting between them. This CDR3 comprises 17 residues. The DNA for the CDR3 is TGTGCCAGCAGCTTACCGTTTCCGGAGGTCGGCACCGGGGAGCTGTTTTTT. Translated: CASSLPFPEVGTGELFF.

V gene TRBV5-1 combines with J gene TRBJ1-4; 7 nucleotides match TRBD1. Losses at the gene ends were 5 bases for V and 8 bases for J; bases not matched to a gene: 6. This CDR3 region has 13 residues. Germline V gene data show CDR1 as SGHRS and CDR2 as YFSETQ. The CDR3 DNA follows: TGCGCCAGCAGAGGACAGGAGGACGAAAAACTGTTTTTT. It is translated as CASRGQEDEKLFF.

This clone was seen once. The chain carries TRBV20-1 and TRBJ2-3; D gene unclear. CDR3 length equals 11 residues. V shed 1 base and J shed 8 bases, with 7 bases lying between them. Germline V CDR1 and CDR2: DFQATT, SNEGSKA (reference sequence). The CDR3 loop is CSARAQSTQYF. The CDR3 DNA reads TGCAGTGCTAGAGCGCAATCTACGCAGTATTTT.

The chain employs TRBV6-1 and TRBJ2-7, with D possibly TRBD2 on 6 matching bases. V gave up 10 bases and J gave up 6 bases, with 16 bases separating them. CDR3 length: 12 residues. The germline gives CDR1 MNHNS, CDR2 SASEGT. The CDR3 DNA sequence: TGTGCCACCGGGCTAGTGGGGGGCGAGCAGTACTTC. It codes for CATGLVGGEQYF.

The chain links TRBV28 to TRBJ1-2; D is undetermined. CDR1 is MDHEN, CDR2 SYDVKM, per germline. The V end lost 2 bases, the J end lost 8 bases, and 12 bases lay between the germline ends. There are 13 residues in the CDR3. The DNA for the CDR3 is TGTGCCAGCAGTTTAGAGTACAGACGGGGCTACACCTTC. Encoded protein: CASSLEYRRGYTF.

The chain has TRBV19 and TRBJ2-3; no clear D gene. This CDR3 is 12 amino acids long. Trimming removed 6 bases at V and 3 bases at J, with 7 bases between. Per germline, CDR1 LNHDA and CDR2 SQIVND (reference sequence). CDR3 DNA sequence: TGTGCCAGTAGCAGGTTTACAGATACGCAGTATTTT. Protein: CASSRFTDTQYF.

This rearrangement joins TRBV9 to TRBJ1-1; D uncertain. Germline V gene data show CDR1 as SGDLS and CDR2 as YYNGEE. V was cut by 4 bases and J by 1 base, with 8 bases left in between. The CDR3 length is 13 residues. The CDR3 spells CASSKPPNTEAFF. The CDR3 DNA sequence: TGTGCCAGCAGCAAACCACCGAACACTGAAGCTTTCTTT. The full variable domain, with the rest looked up from reference TRBV9 and TRBJ1-1, is DSGVTQTPKHLITATGQRVTLRCSPRSGDLSVYWYQQSLDQGLQFLIQYYNGEERAKGNILERFSAQQFPDLHSELNLSSLELGDSALYFCASSKPPNTEAFFGQGTRLTVV.

This rearrangement joins TRBV30 to TRBJ2-7, with D perhaps TRBD2 (6 bases). The CDR3 runs 12 residues. Looked up from germline, CDR1 is GTSNPN and CDR2 is SVGIG (reference sequence). The CDR3 coding sequence is TGTGTCGGAGGGAGGCCCCCCTACGAGCAGTACTTC. It codes for CVGGRPPYEQYF.

The genes are TRBV19 and TRBJ1-2, with 8 bases that match TRBD1. Germline CDR1 is LNHDA and CDR2 is SQIVND (reference sequence). V gave up 6 bases and J gave up 6 bases; unmatched junction bases: 9. The CDR3 sequence is 14 residues long. The DNA of the CDR3 is TGTGCCAGTAGGGGACAGGCGTCGTTTAATGGCTACACCTTC. Encoded protein: CASRGQASFNGYTF. Based on the CDR3 plus reference TRBV19 and TRBJ1-2, the full variable domain is DGGITQSPKYLFRKEGQNVTLSCEQNLNHDAMYWYRQDPGQGLRLIYYSQIVNDFQKGDIAEGYSVSREKKESFPLTVTSAQKNPTAFYLCASRGQASFNGYTFGSGTRLTVV.

The chain recombines TRBV28 with TRBJ1-5; a possible D gene is TRBD1 (5 bases). There are 14 residues in the CDR3. Trimming stripped 6 bases from V and 0 bases from J, with 9 bases between. The germline V gene encodes CDR1 MDHEN and CDR2 SYDVKM. The CDR3 DNA sequence: TGTGCCAGCAGGGACACTCCTAGCAATCAGCCCCAGCATTTT. Residues: CASRDTPSNQPQHF.